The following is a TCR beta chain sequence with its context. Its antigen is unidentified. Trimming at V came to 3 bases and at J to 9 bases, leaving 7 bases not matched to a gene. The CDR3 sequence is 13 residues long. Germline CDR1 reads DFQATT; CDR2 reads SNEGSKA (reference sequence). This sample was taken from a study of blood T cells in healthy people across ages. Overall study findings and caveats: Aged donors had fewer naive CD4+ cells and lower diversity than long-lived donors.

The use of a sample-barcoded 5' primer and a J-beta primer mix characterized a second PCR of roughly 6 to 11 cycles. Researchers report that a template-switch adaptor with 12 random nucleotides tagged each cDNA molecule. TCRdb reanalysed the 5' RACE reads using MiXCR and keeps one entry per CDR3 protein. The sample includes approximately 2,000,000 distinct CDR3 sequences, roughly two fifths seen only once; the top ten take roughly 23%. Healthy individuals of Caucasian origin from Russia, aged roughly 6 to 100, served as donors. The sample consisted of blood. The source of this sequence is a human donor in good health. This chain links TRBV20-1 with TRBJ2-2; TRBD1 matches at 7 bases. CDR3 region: CSARDQGVRELFF. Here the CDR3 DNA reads TGCAGTGCTAGGGACCAGGGGGTTAGGGAGCTGTTTTTT.